Given below is one T cell receptor beta chain in context. CDR3 length equals 15 residues. Germline trimming cut 5 bases from V and 1 base from J; bases unmatched to any gene: 8. Germline V CDR1 and CDR2: SGHRS, YFSETQ. Here immunoSEQ multiplex PCR was the method, and the copy in TCRdb shows in-frame clones only, minus some. The sample holds 78,000 or so clones, about 87% seen once. The record originates from a study of radiotherapy plus CTLA-4 blockade in lung cancer. This receptor was obtained from a human donor with non-small cell lung cancer who had stable disease on radiotherapy plus ipilimumab. The chain combines TRBV5-1 with TRBJ1-1; 7 nucleotides agree with TRBD1. Sequencing was performed on peripheral blood, taken from a patient treated with radiotherapy plus ipilimumab. The CDR3 nucleotides are TGCGCCAGCAGTTTCCAGGACAGGCGGAACACTGAAGCTTTCTTT. Its protein is CASSFQDRRNTEAFF.